The present TCR beta chain was sequenced within a study of shared clonotypes between healthy human individuals. Whole-study findings and limits: Naive CD4 clonotypes overlapped across a handful of donors at roughly 5%. Large depth notwithstanding, sorted-subset sequencing proved incomplete by rarefaction. As a rule, naive subsets had a larger estimated richness than memory subsets.

This clone was counted a single time. Antigen: not known. At the DNA level, this CDR3 is encoded by other sequences in the same sample as well. Per sorted-subset replicate PCR, input was approximately 180 ng DNA, representing tens of thousands of T cell genomes. TCRdb keeps only in-frame clones here, not all; method: immunoSEQ multiplex PCR. The sample lists about 2.1 million clones; about 93% were seen once. The length of the CDR3 is 14 residues. Germline trimming cut 0 bases from V and 3 bases from J; bases unmatched to any gene: 3. Germline-derived CDR1 and CDR2 are SGHRS and YFSETQ. The naive CD8 fraction comprised CD45RO-negative cells positively selected for CCR7 and excluded terminally differentiated effector memory CD45RA+ cells.

Sequencing input: naive CD8+ T cells from PBMCs. The TCR was taken from a man between 18 and 35 years old in good health. Some clones in this sample may be carry-over from other donors' samples. V is TRBV5-1 and J is TRBJ2-7, with 7 bases lining up with TRBD1. The CDR3: CASSLEGGNYEQYF. For the CDR3, the DNA is TGCGCCAGCAGCTTGGAAGGGGGCAACTACGAGCAGTACTTC.